Below, 10 T cell receptor beta chains from the same sample are listed, as sequenced in a study of blood T cell repertoires in COVID-19. Some clones are missing from TCRdb's copy, which holds only in-frame ones; the method was immunoSEQ multiplex PCR. The sample holds roughly 120,000 clones; just under 90% are singletons and the top ten take more than 2%. Sample: peripheral blood. These receptors all come from a woman in her 50s with acute or convalescent COVID-19.

The rearrangement joins TRBV20-1 to TRBJ1-4, with TRBD1 identical over 8 bases. Germline V gene data show CDR1 as DFQATT and CDR2 as SNEGSKA (reference sequence). This CDR3 has 13 amino acids. J gave up 7 bases and V 5 bases, and 6 bases lay outside the gene matches. The CDR3 region has the DNA TGCAGTGCTGGTGACAGGGGAACTGAAAAACTGTTTTTT. It encodes CSAGDRGTEKLFF.

The chain has TRBV27 and TRBJ1-6; 7 nucleotides align to TRBD1. The CDR3 consists of 14 residues. After removal of 5 bases from V and 7 bases from J, the junction contained 5 bases not matched to a gene. Germline CDR1 is MNHEY and CDR2 is SMNVEV (reference sequence). The CDR3 nucleotides read TGTGCCAGCAGTCGAGGGGGCAGGAATTCACCCCTCCACTTT. Translating it yields CASSRGGRNSPLHF.

There are a few counts of this clone. This chain joins TRBV18 and TRBJ2-1, with D uncertain. The V gene's germline CDR1 is KGHSH and CDR2 LQKENI. The length of the CDR3 is 13 residues. Between the trimmed V and J ends, which lost 0 bases and 9 bases, there was a span of 9 bases. CDR3 in amino acids: CASSPPSISEQFF. For the CDR3, the DNA is TGTGCCAGCTCACCACCCTCTATATCTGAGCAGTTCTTC.

This sequence joins TRBV27 and TRBJ1-2, with 9 bases fitting TRBD1. Germline CDR1 MNHEY, CDR2 SMNVEV (reference sequence). J gave up 4 bases and V 6 bases, and 6 bases lay outside the gene matches. This CDR3 has 14 amino acids. CDR3 amino acids: CASSKTGGFYGYTF. The CDR3 coding sequence is TGTGCCAGCAGCAAGACAGGGGGATTCTATGGCTACACCTTC.

The chain has TRBV6-2 or TRBV6-3 and TRBJ1-1; D is unclear. CDR1 MNHEY and CDR2 SVGEGT come from the germline V gene. There are 14 residues in the CDR3. V lost 5 bases and J 6 bases, leaving 16 bases between the germline ends. CDR3 DNA sequence: TGTGCCAGCAGTCGCCCGCGGGGTGCGGCTGAAGCTTTCTTT. Encoded protein: CASSRPRGAAEAFF.

The rearrangement uses TRBV6-5 and TRBJ1-5; D is perhaps TRBD1 (6 bases). Germline values: CDR1 MNHEY, CDR2 SVGAGI. V gave up 5 bases and J gave up 7 bases, with 12 bases separating them. The CDR3 is 13 residues long. CDR3 coding DNA: TGTGCCAGCAGTACAGGGTCGGGACAGCCCCAGCATTTT. Encoded protein: CASSTGSGQPQHF.

V gene TRBV6-5 combines with J gene TRBJ1-2; D is perhaps TRBD1 (5 bases). With 9 bases removed from V and 6 bases from J, the gap between germline ends came to 8 bases. Germline CDR1 reads MNHEY; CDR2 reads SVGAGI. This CDR3 has 10 residues. The CDR3 DNA sequence: TGTGCCAGTAAGGGGAATGGCTACACCTTC. Translated: CASKGNGYTF.

The rearrangement links TRBV29-1 to TRBJ1-1, with D tentatively TRBD1 (6 bases). The CDR3 spans 15 residues. Germline V lookup: CDR1 SQVTM, CDR2 ANQGSEA. The germline V and J ends were trimmed by 2 bases and 1 base, with 14 bases remaining between them. The CDR3 region is CSVENPQGRNTEAFF. CDR3 bases: TGCAGCGTTGAAAACCCACAGGGACGGAACACTGAAGCTTTCTTT.

The chain employs TRBV7-2 and TRBJ1-1; no clear D gene. The germline V gene encodes CDR1 SGHTA and CDR2 FQGNSA. The CDR3 is 12 amino acids. The V and J ends lost 4 bases and 11 bases respectively, with 14 bases between them. CDR3 in DNA: TGTGCCAGCAGCTCCTTGGGTATGGAGGCTTTCTTT. Its protein is CASSSLGMEAFF.

This clone came up a few times. This chain connects TRBV6-2 or TRBV6-3 to TRBJ2-5; 9 bases map to TRBD2. V lost 4 bases to trimming and J lost 6 bases; unmatched junction nucleotides: 6. This CDR3 region has 14 residues. CDR1 is MNHEY, CDR2 SVGEGT, per germline. The CDR3: CASSLGTSSKTQYF. The CDR3 coding sequence is TGTGCCAGCAGTTTAGGGACTAGCAGTAAGACCCAGTACTTC.